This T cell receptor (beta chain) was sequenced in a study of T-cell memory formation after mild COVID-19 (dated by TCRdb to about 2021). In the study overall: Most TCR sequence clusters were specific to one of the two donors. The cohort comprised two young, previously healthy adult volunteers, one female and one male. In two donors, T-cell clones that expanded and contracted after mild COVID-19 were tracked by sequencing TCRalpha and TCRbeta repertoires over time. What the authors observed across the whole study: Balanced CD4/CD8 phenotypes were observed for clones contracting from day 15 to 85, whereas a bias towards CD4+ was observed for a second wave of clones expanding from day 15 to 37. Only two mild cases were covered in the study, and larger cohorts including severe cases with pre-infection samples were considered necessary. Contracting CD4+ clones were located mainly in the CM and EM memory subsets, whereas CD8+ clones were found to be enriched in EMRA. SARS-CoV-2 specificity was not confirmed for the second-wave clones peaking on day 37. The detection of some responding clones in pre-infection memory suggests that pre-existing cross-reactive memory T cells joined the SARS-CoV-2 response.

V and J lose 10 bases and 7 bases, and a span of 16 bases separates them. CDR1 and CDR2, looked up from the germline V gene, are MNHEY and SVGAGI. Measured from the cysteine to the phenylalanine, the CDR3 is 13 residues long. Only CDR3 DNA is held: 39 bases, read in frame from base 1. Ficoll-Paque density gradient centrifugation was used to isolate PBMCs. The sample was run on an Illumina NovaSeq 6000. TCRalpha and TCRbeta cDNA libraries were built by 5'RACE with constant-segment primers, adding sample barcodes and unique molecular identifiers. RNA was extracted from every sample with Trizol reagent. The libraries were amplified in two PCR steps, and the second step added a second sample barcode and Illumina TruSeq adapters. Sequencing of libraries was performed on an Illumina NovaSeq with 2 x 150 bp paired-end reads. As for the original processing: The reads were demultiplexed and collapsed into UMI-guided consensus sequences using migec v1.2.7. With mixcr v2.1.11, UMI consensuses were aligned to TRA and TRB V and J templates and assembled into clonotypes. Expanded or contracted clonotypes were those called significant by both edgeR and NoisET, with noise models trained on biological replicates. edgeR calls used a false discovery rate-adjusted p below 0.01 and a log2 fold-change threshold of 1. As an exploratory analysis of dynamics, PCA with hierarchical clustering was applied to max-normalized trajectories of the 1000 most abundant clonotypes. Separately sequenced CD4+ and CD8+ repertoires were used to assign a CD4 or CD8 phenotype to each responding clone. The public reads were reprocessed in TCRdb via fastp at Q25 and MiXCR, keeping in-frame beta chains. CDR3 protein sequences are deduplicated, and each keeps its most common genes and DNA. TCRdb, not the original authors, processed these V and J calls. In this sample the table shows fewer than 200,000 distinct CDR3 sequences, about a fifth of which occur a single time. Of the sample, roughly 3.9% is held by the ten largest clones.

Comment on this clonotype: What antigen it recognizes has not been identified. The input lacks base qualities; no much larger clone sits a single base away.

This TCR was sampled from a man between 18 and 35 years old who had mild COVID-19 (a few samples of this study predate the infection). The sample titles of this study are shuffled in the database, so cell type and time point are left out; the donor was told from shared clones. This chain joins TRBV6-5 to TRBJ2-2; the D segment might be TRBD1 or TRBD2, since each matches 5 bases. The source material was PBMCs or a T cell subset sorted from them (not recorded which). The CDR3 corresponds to CATRWGLNGELFF. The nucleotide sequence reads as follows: TGTGCCACCCGTTGGGGGTTAAACGGGGAGCTGTTTTTT.